What follows describes a single T cell receptor (beta chain). What this receptor recognizes is not known. There are no base qualities to consult, and no much larger clone falls within one base. The protocol used for the library was 5' RACE. Sequencer: Illumina HiSeq 2500. A second roughly 6 to 12 cycle PCR used a sample-barcoded 5' primer and a J-beta primer mix. Each TCR beta cDNA molecule received a unique molecular identifier from a template-switch 5' adaptor carrying 12 random nucleotides. Each sample yielded at least 3 million CDR3-containing paired-end reads. First-strand cDNA synthesis was performed from all RNA using the Mint cDNA synthesis kit, with priming by a TRBC-specific oligonucleotide. After uracil-DNA glycosylase treatment, a first 18-cycle PCR used universal primers M1SS and BC2_uni_R on all cDNA. For the original study's pipeline: Each sample was normalized by randomly selecting 1 million high-quality reads, each carrying a distinct molecular identifier. Reads sharing molecular identifiers were discarded rather than binned into consensus sequences. MiTCR, set to a Q25 quality threshold and the strictest error-elimination algorithm, was used for CDR3 identification, clonotype clustering and error correction. Lower-bound total TCR beta diversity was estimated with a nonparametric unseen species model using Euler transformation. TCRdb reran the public reads through fastp at Q25 and MiXCR, keeping productive beta chains. Rows with a matching CDR3 protein are joined into one entry that keeps the most common DNA and genes. These V and J calls originate from TCRdb's pipeline instead of the authors' own analysis. The sample includes 650,000 to 800,000 distinct CDR3 sequences, with around two fifths observed a single time. Around 18% of the sample lies in the top ten.

This record comes from a study of blood T cells in healthy people across ages (dated by TCRdb to the mid-2010s). About the study as a whole: Template switching captured roughly one uniquely barcoded TCR beta cDNA molecule per two T cells in model experiments. To track age-related changes in TCR beta repertoire diversity, the study relied on deep sequencing normalized with unique cDNA molecular identifiers. The donors were split into four age groups: young (average about 15 years), middle-aged (roughly 42), aged (62) and long-lived (approximately 80). Donors of different ages were randomly distributed across sequencing lanes to avoid experimental bias. Using the same blood draw, the study looked at two additional independent replicas of 1 million unique cDNA reads for two donors, one aged 18 to 30 and the other aged 80 or older. The paper as a whole reports these results and caveats: As age increased, observed TCR beta diversity per million T cells dropped in a roughly linear way, and a significant reduction was already evident by age 40. The CMV infection status of donors was not known, potentially confounding age-related changes in expanded clonotypes. Because profiling used bulk unsorted PBMCs, naive and antigen-experienced compartments could not be compared conclusively. The percentage of naive T cells measured by flow cytometry correlated strongly with observed TCR beta diversity. Estimates of total diversity based on one million sequenced T cells were considered lower bounds and underestimates. Compared with the aged group, more naive CD4+ T cells, fewer expanded clones and increased TCR diversity were shown by the long-lived group, suggesting age selection.

The germline V and J ends show losses of 0 bases and 3 bases respectively, and no gene match explains 4 bases of the junction. Looking up the germline V gene yields CDR1 SGDLS and CDR2 YYNGEE. There are 15 amino acids in the CDR3, from cysteine to phenylalanine inclusive. Only the CDR3 region is kept as DNA, spanning 45 bases read in frame from base 1. The donors were roughly 40 Caucasian individuals from Russia, aged 6 to 90 years, who were systemically healthy. Approximately 10 milliliters of peripheral blood were collected from each donor into EDTA-treated Vacutainer tubes. PBMCs were isolated by Ficoll-Paque density-gradient centrifugation, with at least 6 million obtained per sample. Trizol reagent was used to extract total RNA from PBMCs, with at least 6 micrograms per sample. For every donor, flow cytometry on a PBMC aliquot measured the percentage of naive CD45RAhigh/CD27high T cells.

The chain is assembled from TRBV9 and TRBJ2-7, and 9 bases in between align with TRBD1. Sequencing was done on a sample of blood. The origin of this receptor is a man between 60 and 75 years old in good health. The CDR3 region: CASSVGGQGYYEQYF. The sequenced DNA is TGTGCCAGCAGCGTAGGGGGACAGGGCTACTACGAGCAGTACTTC.